These 20 T cell receptor beta chains came from one sample sequenced in a study of cytomegalovirus exposure and HLA in healthy donors. Sequencing used immunoSEQ multiplex PCR; TCRdb keeps in-frame clones, though not all of them. In the table there are about 65,000 clones, 92% of which are singletons. The material sequenced was PBMCs. Every receptor here comes from a young woman in good health and CMV-seronegative.

The J gene is TRBJ2-3, the V gene TRBV30; D call uncertain. The CDR3 spans 18 residues. CDR1 and CDR2 from the germline V gene are GTSNPN and SVGIG (reference sequence). Between the trimmed V and J ends, which lost 0 bases and 0 bases, there was a span of 19 bases. The CDR3 reads CAWSVRFFVSLSTDTQYF. The CDR3 DNA follows: TGTGCCTGGAGTGTACGGTTTTTCGTCTCCCTTAGCACAGATACGCAGTATTTT.

This clone was seen once. The CDR3 nucleotides read TGTGCCAGCAGCCAGGACAGGGGTTCCTACGAGCAGTACTTC. Amino acid sequence: CASSQDRGSYEQYF. The V and J genes are TRBV14 and TRBJ2-7, with 9 bases matching TRBD1. The V and J ends lost 3 bases and 1 base, in that order; junction bases with no gene match: 1. This CDR3 contains 14 residues. The germline V gene encodes CDR1 SGHDN and CDR2 FVKESK. Drawing the rest from reference TRBV14 and TRBJ2-7, the complete variable domain is EAGVTQFPSHSVIEKGQTVTLRCDPISGHDNLYWYRRVMGKEIKFLLHFVKESKQDESGMPNNRFLAERTGGTYSTLKVQPAELEDSGVYFCASSQDRGSYEQYFGPGTRLTVT.

V is TRBV5-6 and J is TRBJ1-1; D not resolved. The CDR3 has 14 residues. Trimming took 2 bases from V and 2 from J, leaving 10 bases between them. Per germline, CDR1 SGHDT and CDR2 YYEEEE. The CDR3 protein is CASSFLDINTEAFF. The CDR3 region has the DNA TGTGCCAGCAGCTTCTTAGACATAAACACTGAAGCTTTCTTT. The whole variable domain, remainder taken from reference TRBV5-6 and TRBJ1-1, is DAGVTQSPTHLIKTRGQQVTLRCSPKSGHDTVSWYQQALGQGPQFIFQYYEEEERQRGNFPDRFSGHQFPNYSSELNVNALLLGDSALYLCASSFLDINTEAFFGQGTRLTVV.

The genes are TRBV20-1 and TRBJ2-5, with D possibly matching TRBD1 (5 bases). The germline V gene has CDR1 DFQATT and CDR2 SNEGSKA (reference sequence). CDR3 length: 11 residues. V lost 0 bases to trimming and J lost 9 bases, with 8 bases between them. The CDR3 bases are TGCAGTGCTAGAGAAATAGGGGCCCAGTACTTC. Protein product: CSAREIGAQYF.

This clone was seen a few times. CDR3 nucleotides: TGTGCCTGGAGTGTCCTACAGTTAGCCAAAAACATTCAGTACTTC. Amino acids: CAWSVLQLAKNIQYF. The V gene is TRBV30, the J gene TRBJ2-4, with unresolved D. The germline CDR1 and CDR2 sequences are GTSNPN and SVGIG (reference sequence). Trimming removed 0 bases at V and 0 bases at J, with 9 bases between. This CDR3 is built from 15 residues. Drawing the rest from reference TRBV30 and TRBJ2-4, the complete variable domain is SQTIHQWPATLVQPVGSPLSLECTVEGTSNPNLYWYRQAAGRGLQLLFYSVGIGQISSEVPQNLSASRPQDRQFILSSKKLLLSDSGFYLCAWSVLQLAKNIQYFGAGTRLSVL.

The J gene is TRBJ2-3, the V gene TRBV11-3, with D possibly TRBD2 on 6 matching bases. The V end lost 1 base, the J end lost 2 bases, and 7 bases lay between the germline ends. The CDR3 has 14 residues. The V gene's germline CDR1 is SGHNT and CDR2 YENEEA. The CDR3 DNA reads TGTGCCAGCAGCTTAGCGCGGGACACAGATACGCAGTATTTT. As protein: CASSLARDTDTQYF.

The V gene is TRBV7-9, the J gene TRBJ1-2, with TRBD1 identical over 7 bases. The trim removed 5 bases at V and 0 bases at J, leaving 9 bases unmatched. Germline CDR1 and CDR2: SEHNR and FQNEAQ (reference sequence). The CDR3 runs 16 residues. The CDR3 loop reads CASSRMPDRANYGYTF. The CDR3, as DNA: TGTGCCAGCAGCCGCATGCCCGACAGGGCTAACTATGGCTACACCTTC.

Comment on this clone: A junction boundary mismatches the germline segment, possibly from a read error. This chain uses TRBV2 with TRBJ1-1, with 8 bases fitting TRBD1. This CDR3 has 14 amino acids. CDR1 is SNHLY and CDR2 is FYNNEI in the germline V gene. This CDR3 is CASSEIRTGNRNGF. CDR3 in DNA: TGTGCCAGCAGTGAGATTAGGACAGGGAATCGGAATGGTTTT.

The J gene is TRBJ1-4, the V gene TRBV15; D gene ambiguous. V was clipped by 1 base and J by 5 bases, with 11 bases between them. Germline V CDR1 and CDR2: LNHNV, YYDKDF (reference sequence). The CDR3 consists of 15 residues. CDR3 DNA sequence: TGTGCCACCAGCAGAGTTGGGAGGGCGAATGAAAAACTGTTTTTT. Residues: CATSRVGRANEKLFF. Supplemented by reference TRBV15 and TRBJ1-4, the full variable domain reads DAMVIQNPRYQVTQFGKPVTLSCSQTLNHNVMYWYQQKSSQAPKLLFHYYDKDFNNEADTPDNFQSRRPNTSFCFLDIRSPGLGDTAMYLCATSRVGRANEKLFFGSGTQLSVL.

The genes are TRBV27 and TRBJ2-7, with TRBD2 matching over 12 bases. V shed 5 bases, J shed 2 bases, and the junction held 4 bases outside the gene matches. Germline V gives CDR1 MNHEY, CDR2 SMNVEV (reference sequence). CDR3 length: 15 amino acids. CDR3 residues: CASSLRLAGAYEQYF. For the CDR3, the DNA is TGTGCCAGCAGTCTGAGACTAGCGGGGGCCTACGAGCAGTACTTC.

The chain uses TRBV6-1 and TRBJ2-7; tentative D call: TRBD1 (6 bases). The CDR3 is 15 amino acids. Germline CDR1 is MNHNS and CDR2 is SASEGT. Trimming stripped 7 bases from V and 3 bases from J, with 19 bases between. The CDR3 region has the DNA TGTGCCAGCATCCTGGGGGCGGAATTATTCTACGAGCAGTACTTC. Translated, it gives CASILGAELFYEQYF.

The chain carries TRBV11-2 and TRBJ2-7; 9 nucleotides align to TRBD1. This CDR3 has 15 amino acids. Germline V lookup: CDR1 SGHAT, CDR2 FQNNGV. The ends lost 5 bases at V and 2 bases at J; junction bases unmatched: 7. The CDR3 reads CASSPGTGKTYEQYF. The CDR3 coding sequence is TGTGCCAGCAGCCCCGGGACAGGGAAAACCTACGAGCAGTACTTC.

The rearrangement uses TRBV7-9 and TRBJ2-7; the match to TRBD1 covers 7 bases. Looked up from germline, CDR1 is SEHNR and CDR2 is FQNEAQ (reference sequence). The CDR3 contains 13 residues. After removal of 5 bases from V and 5 bases from J, the junction contained 6 bases not matched to a gene. The CDR3 region is CASSPATGDEQYF. The CDR3 DNA reads as TGTGCCAGCAGCCCCGCTACAGGGGACGAGCAGTACTTC. Based on the CDR3 plus reference TRBV7-9 and TRBJ2-7, the full variable domain is DTGVSQNPRHKITKRGQNVTFRCDPISEHNRLYWYRQTLGQGPEFLTYFQNEAQLEKSRLLSDRFSAERPKGSFSTLEIQRTEQGDSAMYLCASSPATGDEQYFGPGTRLTVT.

This clone came up once. The chain carries TRBV4-1 and TRBJ2-1, with D possibly TRBD1 on 6 matching bases. Trimming left V 2 bases short and J 14 bases short, with 19 bases between. CDR3 size: 14 residues. Looked up from germline, CDR1 is MGHRA and CDR2 is YSYEKL. DNA for the CDR3: TGCGCCAGCAGCCAATCTCAGGGGTTTTCCCCAAAGTTCTTC. It yields the protein CASSQSQGFSPKFF.

The rearrangement joins TRBV6-1 to TRBJ2-3; 7 bases line up with TRBD1. The V and J ends lost 5 bases and 9 bases, in that order; junction bases with no gene match: 11. Germline-derived CDR1 and CDR2 are MNHNS and SASEGT. This CDR3 spans 14 amino acids. CDR3 nucleotide sequence: TGTGCCAGCAGTTGGGACAGCCTTCAAACGACGCAGTATTTT. Protein product: CASSWDSLQTTQYF.

The chain combines TRBV7-8 with TRBJ2-1; TRBD2 aligns across 16 bases. Trimming took 5 bases from V and 7 from J; bases not matched to a gene: 8. The CDR3 contains 17 residues. Germline values: CDR1 SGHVS, CDR2 FQNEAQ. The chain's CDR3 is CASSPGTSGGAVNEQFF. The CDR3 region has the DNA TGTGCCAGCAGCCCCGGGACTAGCGGGGGGGCCGTTAATGAGCAGTTCTTC.

The J gene is TRBJ2-2, the V gene TRBV4-1; 13 bases fit TRBD2. Germline trimming cut 4 bases from V and 10 bases from J; bases unmatched to any gene: 9. The CDR3 extends over 16 amino acids. The germline CDR1 and CDR2 sequences are MGHRA and YSYEKL. The chain's CDR3 is CASSRVGLAGKQELFF. The CDR3 bases are TGCGCCAGCAGCCGCGTGGGACTAGCGGGAAAACAGGAGCTGTTTTTT.

The sample holds one count of this clone. V gene TRBV29-1 combines with J gene TRBJ1-4; 11 bases match TRBD1. V lost 6 bases to trimming and J lost 8 bases; unmatched junction nucleotides: 5. Germline assignment: CDR1 SQVTM and CDR2 ANQGSEA. The CDR3 totals 13 residues. The CDR3, as DNA: TGCAGCGTCGGACAGGGGGCAAGGGAAAAACTGTTTTTT. This encodes CSVGQGAREKLFF.

This chain's CDR3 is CASSELGGHQPQHF. The CDR3 region has the DNA TGTGCCAGCAGTGAACTAGGGGGACATCAGCCCCAGCATTTT. V is TRBV2 and J is TRBJ1-5; D might be TRBD1 (6 bases). CDR3 length: 14 residues. The V gene lost 2 bases and the J gene lost 5 bases, with 10 bases spanning the gap. Per germline, CDR1 SNHLY and CDR2 FYNNEI.

The chain employs TRBV7-3 and TRBJ2-3; the match to TRBD2 covers 13 bases. The CDR3 has 18 amino acids. Germline assignment: CDR1 SGHTA and CDR2 FQGTGA. J gave up 3 bases and V 0 bases, and 6 bases lay outside the gene matches. CDR3 bases: TGTGCCAGCAGCTTAACGAGTACTAGCGGGGGGGAAACAGATACGCAGTATTTT. As protein: CASSLTSTSGGETDTQYF.